A selection of T cell receptor beta chains follows, all from one sample in a study of TIL therapy for anti-PD-1-resistant metastatic lung cancer. Clones were sequenced by immunoSEQ multiplex PCR, and TCRdb holds only the in-frame ones, with some missing. The sample lists about 5,100 clones; 64% were seen once. This specimen consisted of tumor tissue, obtained at baseline. The receptors were gathered from a man between 65 and 85 years old with non-small cell lung cancer. Each CDR3 is given with its conserved first and last residue. The D gene is left open where the match is weak. Part of the rows lack a size; the others show once, few, many or a class for expanded clones.

TRBD1	TRBV28	TRBJ1-2	.	14	CASSPWTGDYGYTF	TGTGCCAGCAGTCCCTGGACAGGAGACTATGGCTACACCTTC
.	TRBV4-3	TRBJ1-5	.	15	CASSQVSGSGQPQHF	TGCGCCAGCAGCCAAGTTTCGGGGTCAGGGCAGCCCCAGCATTTT
.	TRBV5-1	TRBJ2-7	.	14	CASSFVLSSYEQYF	TGCGCCAGCAGCTTTGTCCTCAGCTCCTACGAGCAGTACTTC
TRBD2	TRBV28	TRBJ2-7	.	15	CASSLLASGRREQYF	TGTGCCAGCAGTTTATTGGCTAGCGGGAGACGCGAGCAGTACTTC
.	TRBV11-2	TRBJ2-2	.	13	CASSLTDRGELFF	TGTGCCAGCAGCTTAACCGACAGGGGGGAGCTGTTTTTT
TRBD2	TRBV7-2	TRBJ2-7	.	15	CASSESGKYSYEQYF	TGTGCCAGCAGCGAGAGCGGGAAATATAGCTACGAGCAGTACTTC
TRBD1	TRBV7-9	TRBJ1-4	few	16	CASSDEPGQINEKLFF	TGTGCCAGCAGCGATGAACCGGGACAGATAAATGAAAAACTGTTTTTT
.	TRBV30	TRBJ2-7	few	11	CACRGLYEQYF	TGTGCCTGCCGTGGTCTGTACGAGCAGTACTTC
.	TRBV29-1	TRBJ1-2	.	14	CSVDSTLKNYGYTF	TGCAGCGTTGATAGCACCCTGAAGAACTATGGCTACACCTTC
TRBD1	TRBV29-1	TRBJ1-2	.	12	CSVSGGGYGYTF	TGCAGCGTTTCAGGGGGAGGCTATGGCTACACCTTC
.	TRBV7-9	TRBJ1-5	.	14	CASSLDGHNQPQHF	TGTGCCAGCAGCTTAGACGGCCACAATCAGCCCCAGCATTTT
.	TRBV7-2	TRBJ2-3	.	16	CASSPRLGSNTDTQYF	TGTGCCAGCAGCCCGAGGCTAGGTTCCAACACAGATACGCAGTATTTT
.	TRBV10-3	TRBJ2-1	.	14	CAISDSRSGVEQFF	TGTGCCATCAGTGACTCTCGAAGTGGGGTTGAGCAGTTCTTC
.	TRBV21-1	TRBJ2-5	.	14	CASFCVGYQETQYF	TGTGCCAGCTTTTGTGTGGGGTACCAAGAGACCCAGTACTTC
.	TRBV5-6	TRBJ1-5	.	14	CASSFGVSNQPQHF	TGTGCCAGCAGCTTCGGGGTTAGCAATCAGCCCCAGCATTTT
.	TRBV6-5	TRBJ1-4	.	15	CASSYSTATNEKLFF	TGTGCCAGCAGTTACTCTACCGCAACTAATGAAAAACTGTTTTTT
.	TRBV10-3	TRBJ1-1	.	13	CAISEIRGLQAFF	TGTGCCATCAGTGAGATTCGGGGGCTTCAAGCTTTCTTT
.	TRBV6-1	TRBJ1-2	.	12	CASSEAARGYTF	TGTGCCAGCAGTGAAGCGGCCAGAGGCTACACCTTC
TRBD2	TRBV5-4	TRBJ2-3	.	16	CASSGELAGSTDTQYF	TGTGCCAGCAGCGGGGAGCTAGCGGGAAGCACAGATACGCAGTATTTT
.	TRBV21-1	TRBJ2-3	.	17	CASSKRRGTPSTDTQYF	TGTGCCAGCAGCAAACGGCGGGGAACCCCTAGCACAGATACGCAGTATTTT
.	TRBV5-1	TRBJ2-5	.	14	CASSLTGIRETQYF	TGCGCCAGCAGCTTGACAGGGATTAGGGAGACCCAGTACTTC
TRBD1	TRBV27	TRBJ1-5	few	14	CASRGTVSNQPQHF	TGTGCCAGCAGAGGGACAGTCTCCAATCAGCCCCAGCATTTT
TRBD1	TRBV19	TRBJ1-1	.	16	CASSPRETGRDTEAFF	TGTGCCAGTAGTCCGCGGGAGACAGGGCGGGACACTGAAGCTTTCTTT
.	TRBV10-1	TRBJ1-5	.	13	CASSPGENQPQHF	TGCGCCAGCAGTCCGGGGGAAAATCAGCCCCAGCATTTT
.	TRBV10-3	TRBJ1-2	hyperexpanded	14	CAISELPTNYGYTF	TGTGCCATCAGTGAACTGCCGACTAACTATGGCTACACCTTC
.	TRBV6-5	TRBJ2-5	.	16	CASSYSIWDTQETQYF	TGTGCCAGCAGTTACTCGATTTGGGACACCCAAGAGACCCAGTACTTC
TRBD2	TRBV30	TRBJ2-7	few	15	CAWSSGLAGAGEQYF	TGTGCCTGGAGCAGCGGGCTAGCGGGAGCGGGAGAGCAGTACTTC
TRBD1	TRBV5-1	TRBJ1-5	.	15	CASSSGTVDNQPQHF	TGCGCCAGCAGCTCCGGGACAGTGGACAATCAGCCCCAGCATTTT
TRBD2	TRBV30	TRBJ2-2	.	16	CAWSVGLAGEGGELFF	TGTGCCTGGAGTGTGGGACTAGCGGGAGAAGGAGGGGAGCTGTTTTTT
.	TRBV7-9	TRBJ2-7	.	13	CASSLGRSGEQYF	TGTGCCAGCAGCTTAGGGCGGAGTGGGGAGCAGTACTTC
.	TRBV11-1	TRBJ1-1	.	13	CASSLQTNTEAFF	TGTGCCAGCAGCTTACAAACGAACACTGAAGCTTTCTTT
TRBD1	TRBV19	TRBJ2-2	.	15	CASSPGGANTGELFF	TGTGCCAGTAGTCCAGGGGGCGCGAACACCGGGGAGCTGTTTTTT
TRBD1	TRBV11-1	TRBJ2-6	.	17	CASSYPRTGSGANVLTF	TGTGCCAGCAGCTATCCGCGGACAGGGTCCGGGGCCAACGTCCTGACTTTC
.	TRBV21-1	TRBJ2-3	.	17	CASSKVASGDSTDTQYF	TGTGCCAGCAGCAAAGTGGCTAGCGGGGATAGCACAGATACGCAGTATTTT
.	TRBV12-1	TRBJ2-1	.	19	CASSFYPLTSGRAYNEQFF	TGTGCCAGCAGCTTTTATCCCCTTACTAGCGGGCGAGCTTACAATGAGCAGTTCTTC
TRBD1	TRBV5-6	TRBJ2-6	.	17	CASSLGQGVSGANVLTF	TGTGCCAGCAGCTTGGGACAGGGGGTGTCTGGGGCCAACGTCCTGACTTTC
.	TRBV15	TRBJ2-7	once	16	CATSRDQLASSYEQYF	TGTGCCACCAGCAGAGATCAGCTAGCGAGCTCCTACGAGCAGTACTTC
.	TRBV15	TRBJ2-1	.	14	CATSDRLVGYEQFF	TGTGCCACCAGCGACCGACTAGTGGGCTATGAGCAGTTCTTC
TRBD1	TRBV5-4	TRBJ1-4	.	14	CASSLAGTELKLFF	TGTGCCAGCAGCTTGGCGGGGACAGAGCTAAAACTGTTTTTT
TRBD2	TRBV11-2	TRBJ2-3	.	15	CASLSTSGPIDTQYF	TGTGCCAGCTTGTCGACTAGCGGGCCTATAGATACGCAGTATTTT
TRBD2	TRBV5-1	TRBJ2-1	.	15	CASSTSGETYNEQFF	TGCGCCAGCAGCACTAGCGGGGAAACCTACAATGAGCAGTTCTTC